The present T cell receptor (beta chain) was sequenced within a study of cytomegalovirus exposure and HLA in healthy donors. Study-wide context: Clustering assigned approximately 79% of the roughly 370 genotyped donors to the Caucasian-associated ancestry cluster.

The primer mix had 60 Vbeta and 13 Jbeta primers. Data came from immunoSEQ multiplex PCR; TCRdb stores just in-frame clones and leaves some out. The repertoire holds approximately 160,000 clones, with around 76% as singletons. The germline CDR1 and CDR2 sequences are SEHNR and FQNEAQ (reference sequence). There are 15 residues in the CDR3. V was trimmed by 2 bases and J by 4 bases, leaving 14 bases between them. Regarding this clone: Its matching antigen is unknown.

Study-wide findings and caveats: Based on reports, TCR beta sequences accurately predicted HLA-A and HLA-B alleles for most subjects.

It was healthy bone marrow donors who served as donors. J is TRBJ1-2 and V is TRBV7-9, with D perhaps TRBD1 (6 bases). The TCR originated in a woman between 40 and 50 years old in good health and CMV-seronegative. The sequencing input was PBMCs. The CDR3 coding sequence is TGTGCCAGCAGCTTAAGCCAGGGGATTCTCTATGGCTACACCTTC. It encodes CASSLSQGILYGYTF.